Included here is one T cell receptor beta chain sequence, with context. Its antigen is not identified. A single base separates this from a much larger clone, so it may be a read error. CDR1 GTSNPN and CDR2 SVGIG come from the germline V gene (reference sequence). The CDR3 has 14 residues. No cell sorting was done before RNA was extracted from the tissue. More than 3 cm separated this lung sample from the edge of the tumor. This sample is drawn from a study of tumor and adjacent non-tumor tissue in lung cancer. A modified ARM-PCR protocol with three rounds of nested PCR amplified TCRbeta. MiXCR, run by TCRdb on the multiplex PCR reads, gives a single entry per CDR3 protein. The sample includes 45,000 or so distinct CDR3 sequences, less than 70% of them seen just once. Findings of the study overall: Tumor tissue had significantly higher TCR diversity than normal lung.

Input material: distant non-tumor lung tissue. The sequence was obtained from a woman in her forties with non-small cell lung cancer. The chain uses TRBV30 and TRBJ1-5, with TRBD1 as a possible D gene (5 bases). This chain's CDR3 is CVWSFSTGDQPQHF. In DNA, the CDR3 is TGTGTCTGGAGTTTCTCGACGGGGGATCAGCCCCAGCATTTT.